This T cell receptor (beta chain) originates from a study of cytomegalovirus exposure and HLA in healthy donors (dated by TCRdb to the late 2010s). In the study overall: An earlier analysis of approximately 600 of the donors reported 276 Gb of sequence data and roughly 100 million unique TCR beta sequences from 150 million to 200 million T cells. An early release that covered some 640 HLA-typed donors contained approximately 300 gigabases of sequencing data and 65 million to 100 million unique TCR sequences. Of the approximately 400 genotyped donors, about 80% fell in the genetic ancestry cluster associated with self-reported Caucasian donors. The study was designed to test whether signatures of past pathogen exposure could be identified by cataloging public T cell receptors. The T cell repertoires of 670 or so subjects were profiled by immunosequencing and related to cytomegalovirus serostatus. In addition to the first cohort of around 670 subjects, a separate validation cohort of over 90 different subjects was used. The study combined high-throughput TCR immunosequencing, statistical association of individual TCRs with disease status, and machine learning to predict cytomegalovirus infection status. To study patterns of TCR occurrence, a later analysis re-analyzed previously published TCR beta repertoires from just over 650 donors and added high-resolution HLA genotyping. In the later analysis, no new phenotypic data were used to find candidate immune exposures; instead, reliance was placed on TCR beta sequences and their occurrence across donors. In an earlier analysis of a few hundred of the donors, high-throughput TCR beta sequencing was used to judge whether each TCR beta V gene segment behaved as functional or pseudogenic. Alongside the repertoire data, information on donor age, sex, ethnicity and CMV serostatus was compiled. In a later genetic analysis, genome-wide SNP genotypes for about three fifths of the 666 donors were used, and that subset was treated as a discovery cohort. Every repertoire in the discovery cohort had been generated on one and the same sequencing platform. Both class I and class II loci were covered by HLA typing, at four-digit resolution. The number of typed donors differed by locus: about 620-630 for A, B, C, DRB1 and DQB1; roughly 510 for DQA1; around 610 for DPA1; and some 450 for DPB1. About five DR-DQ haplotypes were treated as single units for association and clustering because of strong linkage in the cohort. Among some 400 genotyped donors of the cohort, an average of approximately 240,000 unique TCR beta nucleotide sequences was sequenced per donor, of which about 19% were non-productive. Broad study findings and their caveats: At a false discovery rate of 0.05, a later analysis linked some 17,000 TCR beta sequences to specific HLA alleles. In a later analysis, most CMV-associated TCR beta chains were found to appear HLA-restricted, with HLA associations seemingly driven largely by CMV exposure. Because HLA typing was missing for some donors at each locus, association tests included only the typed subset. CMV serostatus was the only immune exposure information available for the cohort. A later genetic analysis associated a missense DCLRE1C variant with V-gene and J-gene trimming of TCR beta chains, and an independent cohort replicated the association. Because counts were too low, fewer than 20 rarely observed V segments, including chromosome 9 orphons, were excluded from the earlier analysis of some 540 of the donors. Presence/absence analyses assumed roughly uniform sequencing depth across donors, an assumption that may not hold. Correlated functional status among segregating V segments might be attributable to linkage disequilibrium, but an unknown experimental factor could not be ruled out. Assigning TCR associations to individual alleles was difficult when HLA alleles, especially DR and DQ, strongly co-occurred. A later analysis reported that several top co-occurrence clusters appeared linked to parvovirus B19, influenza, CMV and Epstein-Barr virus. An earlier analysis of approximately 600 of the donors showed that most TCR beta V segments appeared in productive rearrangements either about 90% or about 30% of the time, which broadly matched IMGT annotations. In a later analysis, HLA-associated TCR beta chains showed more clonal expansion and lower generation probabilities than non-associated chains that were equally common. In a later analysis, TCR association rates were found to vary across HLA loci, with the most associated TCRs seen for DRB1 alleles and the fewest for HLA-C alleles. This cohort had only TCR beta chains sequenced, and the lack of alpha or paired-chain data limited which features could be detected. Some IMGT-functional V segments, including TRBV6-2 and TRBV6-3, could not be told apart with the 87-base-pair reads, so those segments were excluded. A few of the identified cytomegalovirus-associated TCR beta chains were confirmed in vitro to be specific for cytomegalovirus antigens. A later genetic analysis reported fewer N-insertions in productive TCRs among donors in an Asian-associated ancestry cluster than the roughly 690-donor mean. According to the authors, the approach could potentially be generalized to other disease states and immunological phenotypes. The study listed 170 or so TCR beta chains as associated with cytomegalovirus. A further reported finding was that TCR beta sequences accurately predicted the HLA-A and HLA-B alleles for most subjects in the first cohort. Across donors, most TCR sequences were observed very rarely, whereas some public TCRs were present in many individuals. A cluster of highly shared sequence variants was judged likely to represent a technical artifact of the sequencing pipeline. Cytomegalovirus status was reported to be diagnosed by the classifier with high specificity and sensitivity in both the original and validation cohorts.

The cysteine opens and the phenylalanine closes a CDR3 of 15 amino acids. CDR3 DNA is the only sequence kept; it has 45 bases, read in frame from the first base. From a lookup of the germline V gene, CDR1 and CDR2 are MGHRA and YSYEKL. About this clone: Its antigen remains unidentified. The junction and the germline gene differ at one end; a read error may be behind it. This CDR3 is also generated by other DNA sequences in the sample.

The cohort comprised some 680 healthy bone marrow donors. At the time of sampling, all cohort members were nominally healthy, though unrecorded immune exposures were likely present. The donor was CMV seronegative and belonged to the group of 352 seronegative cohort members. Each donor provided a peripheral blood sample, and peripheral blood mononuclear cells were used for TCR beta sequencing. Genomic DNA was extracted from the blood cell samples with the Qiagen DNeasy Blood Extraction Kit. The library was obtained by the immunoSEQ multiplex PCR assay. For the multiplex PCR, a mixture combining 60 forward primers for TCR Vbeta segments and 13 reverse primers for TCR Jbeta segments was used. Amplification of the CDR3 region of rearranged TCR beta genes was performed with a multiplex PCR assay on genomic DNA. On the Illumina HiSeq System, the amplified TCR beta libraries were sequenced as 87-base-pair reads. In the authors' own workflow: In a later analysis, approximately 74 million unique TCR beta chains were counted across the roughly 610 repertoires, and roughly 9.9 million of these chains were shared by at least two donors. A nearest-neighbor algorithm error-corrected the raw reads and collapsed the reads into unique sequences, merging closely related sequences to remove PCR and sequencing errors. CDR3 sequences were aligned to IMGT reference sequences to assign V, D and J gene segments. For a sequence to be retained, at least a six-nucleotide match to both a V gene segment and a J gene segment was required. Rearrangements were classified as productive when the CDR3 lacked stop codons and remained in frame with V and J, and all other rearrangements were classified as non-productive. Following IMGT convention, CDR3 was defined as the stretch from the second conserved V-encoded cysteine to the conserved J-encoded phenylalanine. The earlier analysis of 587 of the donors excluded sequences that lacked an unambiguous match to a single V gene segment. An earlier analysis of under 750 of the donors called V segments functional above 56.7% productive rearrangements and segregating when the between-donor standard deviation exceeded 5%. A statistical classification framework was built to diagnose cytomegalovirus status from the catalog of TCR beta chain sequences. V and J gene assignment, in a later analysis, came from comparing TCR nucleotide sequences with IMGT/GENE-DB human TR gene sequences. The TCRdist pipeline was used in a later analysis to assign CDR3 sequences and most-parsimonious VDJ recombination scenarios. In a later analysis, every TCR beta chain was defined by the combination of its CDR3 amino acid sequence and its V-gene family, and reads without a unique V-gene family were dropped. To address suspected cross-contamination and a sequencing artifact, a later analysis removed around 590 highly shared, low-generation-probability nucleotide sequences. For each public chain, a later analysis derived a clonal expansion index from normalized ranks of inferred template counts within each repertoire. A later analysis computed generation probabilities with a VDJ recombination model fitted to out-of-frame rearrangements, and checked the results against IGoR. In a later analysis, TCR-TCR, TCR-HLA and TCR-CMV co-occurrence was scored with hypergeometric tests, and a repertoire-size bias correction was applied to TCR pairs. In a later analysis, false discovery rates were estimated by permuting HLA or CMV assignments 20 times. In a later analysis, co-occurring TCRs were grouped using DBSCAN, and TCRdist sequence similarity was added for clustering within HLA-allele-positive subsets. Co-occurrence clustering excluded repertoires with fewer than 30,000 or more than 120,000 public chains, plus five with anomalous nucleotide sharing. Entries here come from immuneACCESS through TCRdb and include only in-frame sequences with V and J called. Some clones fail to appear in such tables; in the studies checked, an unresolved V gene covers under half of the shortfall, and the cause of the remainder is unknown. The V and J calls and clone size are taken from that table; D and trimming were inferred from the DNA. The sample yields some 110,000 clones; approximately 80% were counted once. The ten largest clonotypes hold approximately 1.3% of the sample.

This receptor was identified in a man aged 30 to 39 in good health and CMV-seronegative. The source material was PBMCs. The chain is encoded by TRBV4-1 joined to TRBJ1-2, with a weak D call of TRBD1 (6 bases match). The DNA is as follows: TGTGCCAGCAGCCAAGAAAGTGGGGGCAACTATGGCTACACCTTC. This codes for CASSQESGGNYGYTF.